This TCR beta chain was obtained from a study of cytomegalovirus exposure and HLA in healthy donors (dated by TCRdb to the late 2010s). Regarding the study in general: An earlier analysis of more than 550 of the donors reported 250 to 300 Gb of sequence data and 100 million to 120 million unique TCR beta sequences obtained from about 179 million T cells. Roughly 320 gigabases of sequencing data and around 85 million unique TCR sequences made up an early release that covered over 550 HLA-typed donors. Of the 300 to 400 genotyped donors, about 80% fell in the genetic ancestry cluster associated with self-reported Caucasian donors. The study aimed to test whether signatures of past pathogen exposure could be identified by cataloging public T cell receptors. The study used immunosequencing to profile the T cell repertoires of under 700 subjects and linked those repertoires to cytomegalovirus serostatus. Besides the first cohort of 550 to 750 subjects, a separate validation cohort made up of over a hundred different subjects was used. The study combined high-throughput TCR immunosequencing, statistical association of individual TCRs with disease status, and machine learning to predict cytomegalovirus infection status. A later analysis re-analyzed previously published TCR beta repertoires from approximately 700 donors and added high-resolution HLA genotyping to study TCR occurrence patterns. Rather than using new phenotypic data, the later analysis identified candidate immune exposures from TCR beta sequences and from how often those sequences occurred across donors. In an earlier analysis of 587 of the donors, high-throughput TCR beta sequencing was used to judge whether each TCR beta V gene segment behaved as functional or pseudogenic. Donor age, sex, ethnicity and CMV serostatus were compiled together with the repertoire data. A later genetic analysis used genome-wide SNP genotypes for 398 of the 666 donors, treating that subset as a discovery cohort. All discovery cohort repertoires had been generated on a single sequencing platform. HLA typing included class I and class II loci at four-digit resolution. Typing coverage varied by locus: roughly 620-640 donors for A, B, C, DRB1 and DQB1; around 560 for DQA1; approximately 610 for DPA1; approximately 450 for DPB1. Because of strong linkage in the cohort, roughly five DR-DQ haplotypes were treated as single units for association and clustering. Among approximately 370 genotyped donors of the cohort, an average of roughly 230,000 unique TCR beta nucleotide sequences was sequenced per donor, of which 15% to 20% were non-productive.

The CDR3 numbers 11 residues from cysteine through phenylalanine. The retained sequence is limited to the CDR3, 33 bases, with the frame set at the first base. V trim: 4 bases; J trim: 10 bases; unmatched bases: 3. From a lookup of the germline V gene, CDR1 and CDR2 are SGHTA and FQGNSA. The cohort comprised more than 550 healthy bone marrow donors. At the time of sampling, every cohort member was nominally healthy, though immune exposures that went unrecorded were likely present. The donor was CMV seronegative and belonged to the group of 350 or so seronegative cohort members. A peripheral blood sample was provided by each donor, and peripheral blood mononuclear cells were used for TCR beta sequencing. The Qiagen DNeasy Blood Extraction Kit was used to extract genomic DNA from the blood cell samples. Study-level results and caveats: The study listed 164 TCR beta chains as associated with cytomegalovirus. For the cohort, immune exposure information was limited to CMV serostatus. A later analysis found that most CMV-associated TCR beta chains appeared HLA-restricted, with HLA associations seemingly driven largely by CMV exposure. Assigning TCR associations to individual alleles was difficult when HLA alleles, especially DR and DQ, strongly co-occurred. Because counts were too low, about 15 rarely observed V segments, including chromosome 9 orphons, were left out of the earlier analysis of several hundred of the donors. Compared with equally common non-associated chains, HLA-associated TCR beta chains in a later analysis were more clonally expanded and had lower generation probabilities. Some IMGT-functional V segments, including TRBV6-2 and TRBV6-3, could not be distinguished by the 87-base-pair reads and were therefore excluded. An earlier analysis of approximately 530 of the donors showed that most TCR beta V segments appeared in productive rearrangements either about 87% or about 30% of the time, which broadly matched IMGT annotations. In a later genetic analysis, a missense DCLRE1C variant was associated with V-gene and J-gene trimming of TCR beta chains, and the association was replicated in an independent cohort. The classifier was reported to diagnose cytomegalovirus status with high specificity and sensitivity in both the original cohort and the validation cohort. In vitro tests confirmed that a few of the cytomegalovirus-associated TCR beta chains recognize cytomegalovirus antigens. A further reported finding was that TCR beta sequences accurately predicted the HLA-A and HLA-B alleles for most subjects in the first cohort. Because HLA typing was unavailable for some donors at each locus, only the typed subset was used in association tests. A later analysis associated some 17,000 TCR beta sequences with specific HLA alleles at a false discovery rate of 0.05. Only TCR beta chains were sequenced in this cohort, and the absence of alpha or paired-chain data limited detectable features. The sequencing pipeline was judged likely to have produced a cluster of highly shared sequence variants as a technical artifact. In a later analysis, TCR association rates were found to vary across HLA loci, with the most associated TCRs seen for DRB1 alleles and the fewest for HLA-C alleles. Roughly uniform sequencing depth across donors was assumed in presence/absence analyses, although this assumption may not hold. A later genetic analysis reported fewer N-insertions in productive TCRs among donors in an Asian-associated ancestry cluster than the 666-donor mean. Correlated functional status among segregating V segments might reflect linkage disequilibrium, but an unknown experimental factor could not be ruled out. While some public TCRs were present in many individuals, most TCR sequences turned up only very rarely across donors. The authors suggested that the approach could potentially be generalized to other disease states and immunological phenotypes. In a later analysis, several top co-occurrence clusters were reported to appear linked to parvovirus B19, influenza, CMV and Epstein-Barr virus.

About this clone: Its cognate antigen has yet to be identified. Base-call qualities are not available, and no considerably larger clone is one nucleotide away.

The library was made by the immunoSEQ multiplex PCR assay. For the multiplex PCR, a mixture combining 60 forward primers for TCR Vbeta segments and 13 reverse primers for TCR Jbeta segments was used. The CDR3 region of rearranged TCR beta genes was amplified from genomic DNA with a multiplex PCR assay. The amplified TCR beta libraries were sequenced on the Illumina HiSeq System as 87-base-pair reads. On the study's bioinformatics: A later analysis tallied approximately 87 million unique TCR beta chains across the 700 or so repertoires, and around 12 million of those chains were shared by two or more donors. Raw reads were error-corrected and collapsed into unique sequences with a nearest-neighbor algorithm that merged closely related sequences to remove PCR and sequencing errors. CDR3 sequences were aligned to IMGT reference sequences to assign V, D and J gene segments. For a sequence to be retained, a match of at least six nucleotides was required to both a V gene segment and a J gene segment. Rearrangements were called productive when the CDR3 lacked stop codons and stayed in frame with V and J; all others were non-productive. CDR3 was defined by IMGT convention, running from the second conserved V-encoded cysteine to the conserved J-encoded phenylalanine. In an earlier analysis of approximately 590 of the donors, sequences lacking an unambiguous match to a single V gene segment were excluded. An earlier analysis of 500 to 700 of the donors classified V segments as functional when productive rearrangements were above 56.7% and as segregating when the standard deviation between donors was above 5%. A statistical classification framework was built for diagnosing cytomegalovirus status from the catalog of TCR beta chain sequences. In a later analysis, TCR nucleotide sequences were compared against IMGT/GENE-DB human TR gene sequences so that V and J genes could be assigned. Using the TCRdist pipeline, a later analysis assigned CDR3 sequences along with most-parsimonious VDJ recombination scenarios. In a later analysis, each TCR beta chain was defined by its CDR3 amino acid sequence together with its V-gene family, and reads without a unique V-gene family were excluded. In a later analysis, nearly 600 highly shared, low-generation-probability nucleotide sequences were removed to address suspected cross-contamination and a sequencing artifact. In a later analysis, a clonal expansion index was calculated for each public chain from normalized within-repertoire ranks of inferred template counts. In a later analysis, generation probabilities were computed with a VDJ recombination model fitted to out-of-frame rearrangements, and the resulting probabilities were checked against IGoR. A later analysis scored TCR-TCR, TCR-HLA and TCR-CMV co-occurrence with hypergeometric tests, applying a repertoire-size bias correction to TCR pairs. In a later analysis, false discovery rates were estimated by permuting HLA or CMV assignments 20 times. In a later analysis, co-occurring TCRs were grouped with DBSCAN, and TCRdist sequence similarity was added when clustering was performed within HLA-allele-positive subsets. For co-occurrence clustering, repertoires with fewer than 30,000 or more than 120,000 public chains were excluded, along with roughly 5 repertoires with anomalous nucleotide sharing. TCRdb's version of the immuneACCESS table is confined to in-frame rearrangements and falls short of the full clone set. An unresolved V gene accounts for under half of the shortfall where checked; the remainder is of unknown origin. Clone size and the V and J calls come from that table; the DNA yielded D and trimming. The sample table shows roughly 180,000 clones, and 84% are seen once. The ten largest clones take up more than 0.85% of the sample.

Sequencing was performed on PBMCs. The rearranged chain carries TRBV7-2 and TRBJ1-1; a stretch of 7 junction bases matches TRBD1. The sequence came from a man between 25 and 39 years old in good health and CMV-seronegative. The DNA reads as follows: TGTGCCAGCAGCTCACAGGGGACAGCTTTCTTT. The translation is CASSSQGTAFF.